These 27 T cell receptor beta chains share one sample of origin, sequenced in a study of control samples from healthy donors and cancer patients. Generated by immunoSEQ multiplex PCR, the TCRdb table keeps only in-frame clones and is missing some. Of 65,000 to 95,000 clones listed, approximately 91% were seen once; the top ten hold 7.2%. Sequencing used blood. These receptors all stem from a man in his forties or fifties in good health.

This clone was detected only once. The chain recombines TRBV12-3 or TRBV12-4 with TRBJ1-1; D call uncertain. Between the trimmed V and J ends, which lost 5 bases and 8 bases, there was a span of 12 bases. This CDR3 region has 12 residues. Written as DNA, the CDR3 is TGTGCCAGCAGTGGTTATGCACCCGAAGCTTTCTTT. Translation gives CASSGYAPEAFF.

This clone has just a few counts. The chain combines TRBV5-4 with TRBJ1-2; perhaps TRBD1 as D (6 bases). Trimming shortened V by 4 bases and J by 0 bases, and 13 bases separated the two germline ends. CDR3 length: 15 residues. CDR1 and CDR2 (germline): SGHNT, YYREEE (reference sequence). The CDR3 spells CASSGTGSANYGYTF. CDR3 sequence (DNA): TGTGCCAGCAGCGGAACAGGGTCAGCTAACTATGGCTACACCTTC.

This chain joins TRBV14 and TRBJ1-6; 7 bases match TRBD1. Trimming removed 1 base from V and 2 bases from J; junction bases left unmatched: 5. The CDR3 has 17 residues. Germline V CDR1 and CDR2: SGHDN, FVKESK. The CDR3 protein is CASSQAEGATYNSPLHF. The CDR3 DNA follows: TGTGCCAGCAGCCAAGCTGAGGGGGCAACCTATAATTCACCCCTCCACTTT. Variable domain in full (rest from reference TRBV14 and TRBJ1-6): EAGVTQFPSHSVIEKGQTVTLRCDPISGHDNLYWYRRVMGKEIKFLLHFVKESKQDESGMPNNRFLAERTGGTYSTLKVQPAELEDSGVYFCASSQAEGATYNSPLHFGNGTRLTVT.

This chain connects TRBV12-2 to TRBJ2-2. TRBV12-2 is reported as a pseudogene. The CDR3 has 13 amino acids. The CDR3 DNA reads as TGTGCAAGTCGCTTGAAAGAAACCGGGGAGCTGTTTTTT. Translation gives CASRLKETGELFF.

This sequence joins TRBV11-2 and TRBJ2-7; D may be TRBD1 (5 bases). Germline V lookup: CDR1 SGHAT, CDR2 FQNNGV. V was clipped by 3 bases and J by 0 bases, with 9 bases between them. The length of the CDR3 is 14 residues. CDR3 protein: CASSFRQSSYEQYF. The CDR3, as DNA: TGTGCCAGCAGCTTTCGACAGAGCTCCTACGAGCAGTACTTC. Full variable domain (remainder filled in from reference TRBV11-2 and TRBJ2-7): EAGVAQSPRYKIIEKRQSVAFWCNPISGHATLYWYQQILGQGPKLLIQFQNNGVVDDSQLPKDRFSAERLKGVDSTLKIQPAKLEDSAVYLCASSFRQSSYEQYFGPGTRLTVT.

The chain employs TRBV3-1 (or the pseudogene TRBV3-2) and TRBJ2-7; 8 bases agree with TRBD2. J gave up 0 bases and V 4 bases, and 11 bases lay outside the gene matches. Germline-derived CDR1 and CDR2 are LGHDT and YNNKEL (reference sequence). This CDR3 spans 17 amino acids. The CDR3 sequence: CASSPGIQRGPSYEQYF. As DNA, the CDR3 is TGTGCCAGCAGCCCCGGAATCCAGCGGGGGCCCTCCTACGAGCAGTACTTC.

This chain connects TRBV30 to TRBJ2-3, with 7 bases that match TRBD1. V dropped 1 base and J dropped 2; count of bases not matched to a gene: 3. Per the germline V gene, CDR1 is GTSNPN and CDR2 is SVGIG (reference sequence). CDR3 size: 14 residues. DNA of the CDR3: TGTGCCTGGAGTGAGGGGGCGATCACAGATACGCAGTATTTT. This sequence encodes CAWSEGAITDTQYF.

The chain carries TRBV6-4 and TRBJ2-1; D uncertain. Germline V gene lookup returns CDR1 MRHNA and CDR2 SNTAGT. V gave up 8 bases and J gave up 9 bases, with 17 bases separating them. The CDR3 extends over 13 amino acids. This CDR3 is CASSSILSGEQFF. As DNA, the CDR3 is TGTGCCAGCTCTAGTATTCTCTCGGGTGAGCAGTTCTTC.

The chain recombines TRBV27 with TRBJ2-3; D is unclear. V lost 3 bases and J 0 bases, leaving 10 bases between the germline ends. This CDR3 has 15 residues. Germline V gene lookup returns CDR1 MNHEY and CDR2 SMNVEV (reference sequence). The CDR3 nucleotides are TGTGCCAGCAGTTTGATTCCGTCGAGCACAGATACGCAGTATTTT. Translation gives CASSLIPSSTDTQYF.

The CDR3 nucleotides read TGTGCCAGCAGTGCACAGGGGAACTATGGCTACACCTTC. Residues: CASSAQGNYGYTF. This chain joins TRBV6-4 and TRBJ1-2; TRBD1 matches 7 bases. CDR1 MRHNA and CDR2 SNTAGT come from the germline V gene. With V trimmed by 4 bases and J by 2 bases, 1 base remained unmatched. The CDR3 contains 13 residues.

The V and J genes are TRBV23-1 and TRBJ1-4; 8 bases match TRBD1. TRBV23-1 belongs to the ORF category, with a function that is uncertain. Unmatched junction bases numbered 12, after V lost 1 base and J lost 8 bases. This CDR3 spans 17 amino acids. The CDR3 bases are TGCGCCAGCAGTCAATGTCTGTTGGGGACAGGTGAAGAAAAACTGTTTTTT. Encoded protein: CASSQCLLGTGEEKLFF.

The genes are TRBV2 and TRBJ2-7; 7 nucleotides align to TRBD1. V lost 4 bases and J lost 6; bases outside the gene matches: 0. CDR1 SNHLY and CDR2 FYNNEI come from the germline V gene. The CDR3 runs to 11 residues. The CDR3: CASSGQGEQYF. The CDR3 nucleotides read TGTGCCAGCAGTGGACAGGGCGAGCAGTACTTC.

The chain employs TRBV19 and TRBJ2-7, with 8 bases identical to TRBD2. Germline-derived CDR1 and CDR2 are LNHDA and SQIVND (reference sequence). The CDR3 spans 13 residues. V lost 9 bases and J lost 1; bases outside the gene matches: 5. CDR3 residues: CASGTSGSYEQYF. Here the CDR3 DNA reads TGTGCCAGCGGAACTAGCGGTTCCTACGAGCAGTACTTC.

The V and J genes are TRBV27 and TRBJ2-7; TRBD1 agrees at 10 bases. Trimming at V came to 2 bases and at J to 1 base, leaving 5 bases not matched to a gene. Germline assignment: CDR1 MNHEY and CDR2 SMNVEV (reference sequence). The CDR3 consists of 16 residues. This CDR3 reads CASSLRRDRGSYEQYF. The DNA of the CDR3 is TGTGCCAGCAGTTTACGTAGGGACAGGGGATCCTACGAGCAGTACTTC.

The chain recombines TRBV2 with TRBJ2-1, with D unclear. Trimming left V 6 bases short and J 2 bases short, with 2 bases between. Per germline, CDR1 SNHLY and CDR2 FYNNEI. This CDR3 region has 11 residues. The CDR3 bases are TGTGCCAGCAGCACCTACAATGAGCAGTTCTTC. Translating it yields CASSTYNEQFF.

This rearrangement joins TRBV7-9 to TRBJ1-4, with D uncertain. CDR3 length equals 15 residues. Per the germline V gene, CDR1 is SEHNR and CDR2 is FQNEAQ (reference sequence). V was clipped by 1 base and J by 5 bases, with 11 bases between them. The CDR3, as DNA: TGTGCCAGCAGCTTAGAATGGGAGTCCAATGAAAAACTGTTTTTT. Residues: CASSLEWESNEKLFF.

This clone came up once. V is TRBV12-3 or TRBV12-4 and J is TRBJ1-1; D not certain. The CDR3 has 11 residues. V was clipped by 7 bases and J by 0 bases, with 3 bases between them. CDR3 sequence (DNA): TGTGCCAGCAAGCTGAACACTGAAGCTTTCTTT. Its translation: CASKLNTEAFF.

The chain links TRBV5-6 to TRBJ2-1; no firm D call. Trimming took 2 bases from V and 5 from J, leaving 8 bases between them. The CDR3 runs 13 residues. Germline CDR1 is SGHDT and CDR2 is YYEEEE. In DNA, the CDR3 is TGTGCCAGCAGCTTCGACACTAACAATGAGCAGTTCTTC. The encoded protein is CASSFDTNNEQFF.

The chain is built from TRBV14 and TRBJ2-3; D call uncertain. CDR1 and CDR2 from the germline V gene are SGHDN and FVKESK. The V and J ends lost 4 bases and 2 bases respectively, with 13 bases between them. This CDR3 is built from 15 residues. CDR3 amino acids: CASSRQLASTDTQYF. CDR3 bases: TGTGCCAGCAGCCGCCAGTTAGCCTCCACAGATACGCAGTATTTT.

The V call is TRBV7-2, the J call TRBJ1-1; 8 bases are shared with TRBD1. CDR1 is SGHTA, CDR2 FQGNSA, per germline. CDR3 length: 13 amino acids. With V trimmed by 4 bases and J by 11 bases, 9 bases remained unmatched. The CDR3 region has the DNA TGTGCCAGCAGCTCACGGACAGGGACCGGGGCTTTCTTT. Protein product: CASSSRTGTGAFF.

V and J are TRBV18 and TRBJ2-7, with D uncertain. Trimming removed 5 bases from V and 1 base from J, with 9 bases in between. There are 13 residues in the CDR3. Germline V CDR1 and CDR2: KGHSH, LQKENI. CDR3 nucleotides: TGTGCCAGCTCATCCAGGTCGTCCTACGAGCAGTACTTC. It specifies CASSSRSSYEQYF.

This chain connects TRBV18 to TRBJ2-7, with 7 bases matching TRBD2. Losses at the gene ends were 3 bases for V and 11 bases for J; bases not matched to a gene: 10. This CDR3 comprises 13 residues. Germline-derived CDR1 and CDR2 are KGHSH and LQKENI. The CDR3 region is CASSPGLGEGKYF. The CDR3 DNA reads TGTGCCAGCTCACCGGGACTTGGGGAGGGCAAGTACTTC. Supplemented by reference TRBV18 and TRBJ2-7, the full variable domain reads NAGVMQNPRHLVRRRGQEARLRCSPMKGHSHVYWYRQLPEEGLKFMVYLQKENIIDESGMPKERFSAEFPKEGPSILRIQQVVRGDSAAYFCASSPGLGEGKYFGPGTRLTVT.

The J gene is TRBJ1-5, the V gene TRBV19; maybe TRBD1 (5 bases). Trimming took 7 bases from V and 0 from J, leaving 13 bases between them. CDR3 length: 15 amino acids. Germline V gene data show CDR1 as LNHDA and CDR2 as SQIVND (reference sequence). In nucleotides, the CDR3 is TGTGCCAGTACCCTGGGGGGATATAGCAATCAGCCCCAGCATTTT. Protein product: CASTLGGYSNQPQHF.

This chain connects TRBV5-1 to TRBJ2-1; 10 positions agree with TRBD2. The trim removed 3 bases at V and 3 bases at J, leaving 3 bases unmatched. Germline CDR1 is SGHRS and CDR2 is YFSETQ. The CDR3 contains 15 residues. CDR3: CASSSLAGGYNEQFF. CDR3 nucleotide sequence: TGCGCCAGCAGCTCGTTAGCGGGGGGCTACAATGAGCAGTTCTTC.

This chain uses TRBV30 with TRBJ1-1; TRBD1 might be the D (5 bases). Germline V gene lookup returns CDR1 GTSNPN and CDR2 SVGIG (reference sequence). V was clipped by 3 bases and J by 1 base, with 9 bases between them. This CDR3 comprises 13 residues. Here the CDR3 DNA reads TGTGCCTGGAGCCCAGACAGGAACACTGAAGCTTTCTTT. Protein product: CAWSPDRNTEAFF.

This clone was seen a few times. The CDR3 DNA sequence: TGTGCCAGCATGTGGGGGACTGGAAACACCATATATTTT. Amino acid sequence: CASMWGTGNTIYF. The chain has TRBV4-2 and TRBJ1-3; D is possibly TRBD1 (5 bases). The CDR3 consists of 13 residues. Germline CDR1 is LGHNA and CDR2 is YNFKEQ. V shed 7 bases and J shed 2 bases, with 9 bases lying between them.

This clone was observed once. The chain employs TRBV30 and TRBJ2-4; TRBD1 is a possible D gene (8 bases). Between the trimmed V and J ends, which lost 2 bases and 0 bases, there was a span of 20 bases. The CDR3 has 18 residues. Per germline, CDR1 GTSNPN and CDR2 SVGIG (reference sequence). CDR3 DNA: TGTGCCTGGAGTTCCCATGACAGGGGAGGGATAGCCAAAAACATTCAGTACTTC. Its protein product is CAWSSHDRGGIAKNIQYF. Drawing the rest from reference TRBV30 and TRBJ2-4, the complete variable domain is SQTIHQWPATLVQPVGSPLSLECTVEGTSNPNLYWYRQAAGRGLQLLFYSVGIGQISSEVPQNLSASRPQDRQFILSSKKLLLSDSGFYLCAWSSHDRGGIAKNIQYFGAGTRLSVL.